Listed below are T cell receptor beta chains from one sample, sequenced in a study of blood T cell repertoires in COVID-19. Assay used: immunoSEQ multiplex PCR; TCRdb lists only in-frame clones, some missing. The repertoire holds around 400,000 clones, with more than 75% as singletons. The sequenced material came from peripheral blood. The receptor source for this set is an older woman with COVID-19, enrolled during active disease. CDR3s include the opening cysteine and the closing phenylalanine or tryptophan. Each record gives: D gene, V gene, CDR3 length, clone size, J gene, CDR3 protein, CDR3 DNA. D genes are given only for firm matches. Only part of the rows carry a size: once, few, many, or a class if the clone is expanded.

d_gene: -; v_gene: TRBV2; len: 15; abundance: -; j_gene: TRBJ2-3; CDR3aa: CASKFVGLSTDTQYF; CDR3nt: TGTGCCAGCAAGTTCGTCGGACTGAGCACAGATACGCAGTATTTT
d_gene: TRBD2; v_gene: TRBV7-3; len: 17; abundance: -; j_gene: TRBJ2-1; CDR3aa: CASSLGRGTSGGNEQFF; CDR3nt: TGTGCCAGCAGCTTAGGAAGGGGGACTAGCGGGGGAAATGAGCAGTTCTTC
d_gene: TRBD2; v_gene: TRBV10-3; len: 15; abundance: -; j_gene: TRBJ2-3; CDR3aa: CAISPGLAGVDTQYF; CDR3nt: TGTGCCATCAGTCCTGGACTAGCGGGGGTGGATACGCAGTATTTT
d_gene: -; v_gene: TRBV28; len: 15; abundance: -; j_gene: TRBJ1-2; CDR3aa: CASSLRATVPLSYTF; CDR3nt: TGTGCCAGCAGTTTAAGGGCGACAGTCCCCCTGAGCTACACCTTC
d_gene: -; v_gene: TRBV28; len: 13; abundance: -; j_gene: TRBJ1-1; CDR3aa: CASTTTGNTEAFF; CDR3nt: TGTGCCAGCACCACGACAGGGAACACTGAAGCTTTCTTT
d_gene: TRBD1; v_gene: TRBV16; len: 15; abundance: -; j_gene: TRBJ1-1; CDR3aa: CASSHLTGVGTEAFF; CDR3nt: TGTGCCAGCAGCCACCTGACAGGGGTGGGCACTGAAGCTTTCTTT
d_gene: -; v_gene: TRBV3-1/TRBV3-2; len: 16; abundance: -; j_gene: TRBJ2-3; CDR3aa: CASSPLSSPITDTQYF; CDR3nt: TGTGCCAGCAGCCCTCTATCTAGCCCCATCACAGATACGCAGTATTTT
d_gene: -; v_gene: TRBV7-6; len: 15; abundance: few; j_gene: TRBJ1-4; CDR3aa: CASSLWSRTNEKLFF; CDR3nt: TGTGCCAGCAGCTTATGGTCTCGAACAAATGAAAAACTGTTTTTT
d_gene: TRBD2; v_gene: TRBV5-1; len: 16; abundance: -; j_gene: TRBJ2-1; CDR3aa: CASIKTSGGVKNEQFF; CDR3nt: TGCGCCAGCATCAAGACTAGCGGGGGGGTCAAGAATGAGCAGTTCTTC
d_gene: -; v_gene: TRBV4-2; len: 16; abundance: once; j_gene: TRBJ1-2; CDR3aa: CASSQDTGHDPGGYTF; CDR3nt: TGTGCCAGCAGCCAGGATACCGGACACGATCCAGGTGGCTACACCTTC
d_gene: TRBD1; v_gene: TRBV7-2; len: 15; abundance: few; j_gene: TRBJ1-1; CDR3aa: CASSSPGTGILLAFF; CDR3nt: TGTGCCAGCAGCTCCCCCGGGACAGGGATATTACTAGCTTTCTTT
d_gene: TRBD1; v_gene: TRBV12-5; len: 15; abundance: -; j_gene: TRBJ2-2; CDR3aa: CASGKGQGGTGELFF; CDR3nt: TGTGCTAGTGGCAAGGGACAGGGTGGGACCGGGGAGCTGTTTTTT
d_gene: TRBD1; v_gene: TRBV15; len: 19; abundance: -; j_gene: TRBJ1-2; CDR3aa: CATSRDDGTGEGPNYGYTF; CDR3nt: TGTGCCACCAGCAGAGATGATGGGACAGGGGAAGGGCCTAACTATGGCTACACCTTC
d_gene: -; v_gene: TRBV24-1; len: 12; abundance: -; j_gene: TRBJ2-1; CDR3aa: CATSDGKHEQFF; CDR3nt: TGTGCCACCAGTGACGGGAAACACGAGCAGTTCTTC
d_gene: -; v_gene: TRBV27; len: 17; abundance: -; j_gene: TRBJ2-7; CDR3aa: CASLLRTPVFFSYEQYF; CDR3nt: TGTGCCAGCCTCCTTCGGACTCCGGTCTTTTTCTCCTACGAGCAGTACTTC
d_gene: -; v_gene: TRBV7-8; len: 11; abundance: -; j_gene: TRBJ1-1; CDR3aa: CASSLGRPAFF; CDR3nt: TGTGCCAGCAGCTTAGGGAGACCCGCTTTCTTT
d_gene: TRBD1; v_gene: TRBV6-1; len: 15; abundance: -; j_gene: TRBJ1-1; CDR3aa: CASSDPGGANTEAFF; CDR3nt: TGTGCCAGCAGTGATCCAGGGGGCGCGAACACTGAAGCTTTCTTT
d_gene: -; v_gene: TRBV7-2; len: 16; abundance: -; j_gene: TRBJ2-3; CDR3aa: CASSPLRGGRTDTQYF; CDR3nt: TGTGCCAGCAGCCCCCTTAGGGGGGGGCGCACAGATACGCAGTATTTT
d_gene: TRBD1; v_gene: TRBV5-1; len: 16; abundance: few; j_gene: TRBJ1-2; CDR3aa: CASSRGQGAGNYGYTF; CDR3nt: TGCGCCAGCAGCCGGGGACAGGGAGCGGGTAACTATGGCTACACCTTC
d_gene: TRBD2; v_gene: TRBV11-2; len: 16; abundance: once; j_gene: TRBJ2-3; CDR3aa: CASSFVAGGPADTQYF; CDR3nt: TGTGCCAGCAGCTTTGTCGCGGGGGGGCCGGCAGATACGCAGTATTTT
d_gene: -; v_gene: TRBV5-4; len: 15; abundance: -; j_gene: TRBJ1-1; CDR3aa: CASSLRTGVGTEAFF; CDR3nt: TGTGCCAGCAGCTTGAGGACGGGGGTGGGCACTGAAGCTTTCTTT
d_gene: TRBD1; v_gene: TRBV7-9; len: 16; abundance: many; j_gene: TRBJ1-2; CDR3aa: CASSLTGEGSNYGYTF; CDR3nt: TGTGCCAGCAGCCTGACAGGGGAGGGATCTAACTATGGCTACACCTTC
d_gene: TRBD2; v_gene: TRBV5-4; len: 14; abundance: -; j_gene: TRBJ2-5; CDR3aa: CASNPGEGRETQYF; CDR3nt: TGTGCCAGCAACCCGGGGGAGGGGAGAGAGACCCAGTACTTC
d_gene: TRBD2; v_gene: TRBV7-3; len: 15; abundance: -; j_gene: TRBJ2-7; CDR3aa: CASSLTSGGLYEQYF; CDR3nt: TGTGCCAGCAGCTTAACTAGCGGGGGGCTATACGAGCAGTACTTC
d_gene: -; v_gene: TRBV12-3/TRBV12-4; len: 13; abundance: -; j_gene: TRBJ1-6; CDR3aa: CASSFFLNSPLHF; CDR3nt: TGTGCCAGCAGTTTTTTCCTTAATTCACCCCTCCACTTT
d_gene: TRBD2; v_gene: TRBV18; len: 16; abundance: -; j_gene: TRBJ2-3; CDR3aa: CASSPNLAASTDTQYF; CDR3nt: TGTGCCAGCTCACCAAACCTAGCGGCTAGCACAGATACGCAGTATTTT
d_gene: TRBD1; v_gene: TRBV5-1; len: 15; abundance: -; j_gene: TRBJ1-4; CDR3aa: CASSIGTGRNEKLFF; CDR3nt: TGCGCCAGCAGCATAGGGACAGGACGGAATGAAAAACTGTTTTTT
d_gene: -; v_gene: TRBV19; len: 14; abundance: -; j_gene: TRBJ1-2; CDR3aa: CASSFRVNNYGYTF; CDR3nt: TGTGCCAGTAGTTTCCGGGTCAATAACTATGGCTACACCTTC
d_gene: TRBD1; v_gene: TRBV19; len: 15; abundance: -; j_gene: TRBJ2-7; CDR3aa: CASSGSGTGGYEQYF; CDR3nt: TGTGCCAGTAGTGGCTCCGGGACAGGGGGATACGAGCAGTACTTC
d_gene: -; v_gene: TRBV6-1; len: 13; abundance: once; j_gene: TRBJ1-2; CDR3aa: CASSESGQVDYTF; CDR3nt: TGTGCCAGCAGTGAAAGTGGGCAGGTCGACTACACCTTC